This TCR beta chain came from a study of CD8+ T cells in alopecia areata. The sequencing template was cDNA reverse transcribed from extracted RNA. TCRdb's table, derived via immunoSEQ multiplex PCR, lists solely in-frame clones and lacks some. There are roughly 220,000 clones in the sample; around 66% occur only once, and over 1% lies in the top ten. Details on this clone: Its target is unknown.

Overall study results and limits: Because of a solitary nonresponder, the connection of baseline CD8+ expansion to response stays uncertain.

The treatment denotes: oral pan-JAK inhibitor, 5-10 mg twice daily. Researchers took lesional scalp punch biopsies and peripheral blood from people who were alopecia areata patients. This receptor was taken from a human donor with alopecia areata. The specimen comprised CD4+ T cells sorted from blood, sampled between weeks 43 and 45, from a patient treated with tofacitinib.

CDR3 sequence (DNA): TGCGCCAGCAGCTTGGGGGTAACAGGGATGGGTTCACCCCTCCACTTT. Translation gives CASSLGVTGMGSPLHF. The chain has TRBV5-1 and TRBJ1-6, with a tentative D call TRBD1 (6 bases). Trimming pared 0 bases from V and 9 bases from J, leaving 16 bases between. CDR3 length: 16 amino acids. Germline V CDR1 and CDR2: SGHRS, YFSETQ.